This T cell receptor (beta chain) was profiled in a study of CD8 T cells in Susac syndrome. Trimming removed 5 bases at V and 7 bases at J, with 18 bases between. CDR1 is SEHNR, CDR2 FQNEAQ, per germline (reference sequence). The CDR3 totals 15 residues. Reverse transcription used about 0.45 to 1 ug RNA and random hexamers. TCRdb re-analysed the immunoSEQ multiplex PCR reads in MiXCR, keeping a single row per CDR3 protein. This table holds around 190,000 distinct CDR3 sequences, approximately 95% found once. This sequence originates from a human donor with multiple sclerosis. The chain combines TRBV7-9 with TRBJ2-1, with a possible D match to TRBD1 (6 bases). The source material was CD8+ T cells from PBMCs. CDR3 region: CASSRLPLGGNEQFF. The CDR3 DNA reads TGTGCCAGCAGCCGACTCCCTTTAGGGGGAAATGAGCAGTTCTTC.